This paragraph covers one T cell receptor (beta chain) sequence. Its antigen is still unknown. The record originates from a study of long-term antiretroviral therapy in people with HIV. immunoSEQ v3.0 was run at survey level. Clones were read by immunoSEQ multiplex PCR, and TCRdb kept only the in-frame ones, dropping some. The sample yields approximately 1,800 clones, about 86% seen once. Regarding the study as a whole: Although diversity increased after ART, it remained lower than in transplant donor controls.

This TCR was recovered from a woman aged 45 to 65 with HIV. The specimen was unsorted PBMCs, collected 0.7 years after starting antiretroviral therapy.

The CDR3 region is CASRIGELQYF. For the CDR3, the DNA is TGTGCCAGTAGAATTGGTGAGCTCCAGTACTTC. J is TRBJ2-5 and V is TRBV19; D is unclear. The CDR3 totals 11 residues. Per germline, CDR1 LNHDA and CDR2 SQIVND (reference sequence). Between the trimmed V and J ends, which lost 6 bases and 10 bases, there was a span of 12 bases.